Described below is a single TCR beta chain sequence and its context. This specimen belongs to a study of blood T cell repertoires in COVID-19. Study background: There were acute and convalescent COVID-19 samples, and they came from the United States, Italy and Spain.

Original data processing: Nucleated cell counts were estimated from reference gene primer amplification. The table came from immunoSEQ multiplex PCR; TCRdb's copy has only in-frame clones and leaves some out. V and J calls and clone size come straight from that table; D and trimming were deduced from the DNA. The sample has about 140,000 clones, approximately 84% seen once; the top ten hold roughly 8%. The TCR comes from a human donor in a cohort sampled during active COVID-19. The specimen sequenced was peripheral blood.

CDR3 in amino acids: CASSRGQKDYGYTF. The CDR3, as DNA: TGTGCCAGCAGCCGGGGACAGAAGGACTATGGCTACACCTTC. The chain employs TRBV5-4 and TRBJ1-2; TRBD1 aligns across 7 bases. CDR3 length: 14 residues. Germline V gives CDR1 SGHNT, CDR2 YYREEE (reference sequence). J lost 3 bases, V lost 4 bases, and 6 bases had no gene match.